Following are 23 T cell receptor beta chains from one sample sequenced in a study of T cell clones after liver transplantation. Data came from immunoSEQ multiplex PCR; TCRdb stores just in-frame clones and leaves some out. The sample lists under 60,000 clones; 70% to 75% were seen once. The material sequenced was CD4+ T cells from blood, taken at the 22-month timepoint. The receptors were sampled from a human patient who received a liver transplant. T cells may partly derive from the graft donor.

This clone was recorded once. The chain carries TRBV18 and TRBJ2-1; D is ambiguous. Germline CDR1 KGHSH, CDR2 LQKENI. V gave up 3 bases and J gave up 5 bases, with 14 bases separating them. This CDR3 is built from 15 residues. CDR3 nucleotide sequence: TGTGCCAGCTCACCCTTATCCAGAGGTGACAATGAGCAGTTCTTC. It yields the protein CASSPLSRGDNEQFF. Using reference TRBV18 and TRBJ2-1 for the parts outside the CDR3, the full variable domain is NAGVMQNPRHLVRRRGQEARLRCSPMKGHSHVYWYRQLPEEGLKFMVYLQKENIIDESGMPKERFSAEFPKEGPSILRIQQVVRGDSAAYFCASSPLSRGDNEQFFGPGTRLTVL.

CDR3 bases: TGTGCCAGCAGCCAAGATAGCGGGAGCTCCTACGAGCAGTACTTC. Protein sequence: CASSQDSGSSYEQYF. The chain combines TRBV4-2 with TRBJ2-7; TRBD2 aligns across 9 bases. The CDR3 extends over 15 amino acids. CDR1 and CDR2 from the germline V gene are LGHNA and YNFKEQ. Losses at the gene ends were 0 bases for V and 0 bases for J; bases not matched to a gene: 0.

This sequence joins TRBV5-1 and TRBJ1-4; D is undetermined. The germline CDR1 and CDR2 sequences are SGHRS and YFSETQ. The CDR3 length is 13 residues. V dropped 2 bases and J dropped 6 bases, with 8 bases sitting between them. The CDR3 DNA is TGCGCCAGCAGCTTCGGGAGGGATGAAAAACTGTTTTTT. Protein product: CASSFGRDEKLFF.

V is TRBV5-6 and J is TRBJ2-3, with D perhaps matching TRBD2 (6 bases). The germline V gene has CDR1 SGHDT and CDR2 YYEEEE. Trimming took 3 bases from V and 2 from J, leaving 10 bases between them. The CDR3 has 14 amino acids. CDR3 sequence (DNA): TGTGCCAGCAGCTCGGGACTCCTCACAGATACGCAGTATTTT. As protein: CASSSGLLTDTQYF.

The chain has TRBV7-9 and TRBJ1-4; D ambiguous. The germline gives CDR1 SEHNR, CDR2 FQNEAQ (reference sequence). CDR3 size: 16 residues. The V end was cut by 5 bases, the J end by 3 bases, with 16 bases between. The CDR3 DNA reads as TGTGCCAGCAGCCCCCCGTCCTTTTTTCCTAATGAAAAACTGTTTTTT. Protein sequence: CASSPPSFFPNEKLFF.

This clone was detected only a few times. CDR3 residues: CASSVMGSSGNTIYF. In DNA, the CDR3 is TGTGCCAGCAGCGTAATGGGAAGCTCTGGAAACACCATATATTTT. The V call is TRBV9, the J call TRBJ1-3, with unresolved D. Germline values: CDR1 SGDLS, CDR2 YYNGEE. The V gene lost 1 base and the J gene lost 0 bases, with 8 bases spanning the gap. This CDR3 spans 15 amino acids.

The V and J genes are TRBV11-2 and TRBJ2-3, with 13 bases identical to TRBD2. CDR1 and CDR2 (germline): SGHAT, FQNNGV. V dropped 6 bases and J dropped 1; count of bases not matched to a gene: 10. The CDR3 length is 18 residues. The CDR3 spells CASRPSFGLAGGTDTQYF. DNA of the CDR3: TGTGCCAGCAGACCCTCCTTCGGACTAGCGGGAGGCACAGATACGCAGTATTTT.

This chain uses TRBV9 with TRBJ1-3, with 7 bases lining up with TRBD1. This CDR3 is 13 amino acids long. V was clipped by 4 bases and J by 8 bases; unmatched bases: 6. Germline V gene sequence: CDR1 SGDLS, CDR2 YYNGEE. CDR3 amino acids: CASSPGTEYTIYF. The CDR3 coding sequence is TGTGCCAGCAGCCCTGGGACAGAGTACACCATATATTTT.

V usage is TRBV11-3 and J usage is TRBJ2-3; a possible D gene is TRBD1 (6 bases). Trimming took 4 bases from V and 0 from J, leaving 8 bases between them. CDR3 length equals 14 residues. The germline CDR1 and CDR2 sequences are SGHNT and YENEEA. The CDR3 DNA follows: TGTGCCAGCAGCTCCGGACAGAGCACAGATACGCAGTATTTT. Its protein product is CASSSGQSTDTQYF.

This chain connects TRBV7-8 to TRBJ2-5; D possibly matches TRBD1 or TRBD2 (5 bases each). Trimming stripped 4 bases from V and 7 bases from J, with 22 bases between. CDR3 length equals 16 residues. Germline assignment: CDR1 SGHVS and CDR2 FQNEAQ. CDR3 nucleotides: TGTGCCAGCAGCTCCTCGGGGCTGAGGCACCTAGGGACCCAGTACTTC. Amino acid sequence: CASSSSGLRHLGTQYF.

The chain recombines TRBV6-5 with TRBJ1-2; possibly TRBD1 for D (5 bases). The CDR3 consists of 13 residues. CDR1 is MNHEY and CDR2 is SVGAGI in the germline V gene. Trimming stripped 2 bases from V and 8 bases from J, with 12 bases between. CDR3 in amino acids: CASSYARGEGYTF. The CDR3 DNA sequence: TGTGCCAGCAGTTACGCCAGAGGGGAGGGCTACACCTTC.

A word on this clone: Its ends do not fully match the called genes, so a read error is possible. The chain is built from TRBV14 and TRBJ1-3; D gene ambiguous. Germline values: CDR1 SGHDN, CDR2 FVKESK. CDR3 size: 14 residues. CDR3 sequence: CASSLTESGNTVYF. CDR3 in DNA: TGTGCCAGCAGCCTAACAGAGTCTGGAAACACCGTATATTTT.

This chain uses TRBV14 with TRBJ1-3; D perhaps matches TRBD1 (5 bases). The germline V and J ends were trimmed by 5 bases and 3 bases, with 14 bases remaining between them. The CDR3 covers 15 residues. Per germline, CDR1 SGHDN and CDR2 FVKESK. CDR3 DNA: TGTGCCAGCAGCGTCAGCAGGGCCCGTGGAAACACCATATATTTT. Its protein product is CASSVSRARGNTIYF.

This clone was observed a single time. The CDR3 reads CASRRGQGISYEQYF. The CDR3 bases are TGTGCCAGCAGACGGGGACAGGGAATCTCCTACGAGCAGTACTTC. J is TRBJ2-7 and V is TRBV6-5; 9 bases are shared with TRBD1. Losses at the gene ends were 6 bases for V and 0 bases for J; bases not matched to a gene: 6. Germline V gives CDR1 MNHEY, CDR2 SVGAGI. CDR3 length: 15 amino acids.

This chain connects TRBV19 to TRBJ1-1; tentatively, D is TRBD1 (5 bases). V was pared by 5 bases and J by 14 bases, with 21 bases between. The CDR3 covers 13 residues. In germline, CDR1 is LNHDA, CDR2 SQIVND (reference sequence). CDR3 DNA sequence: TGTGCCAGTAGTTTCCGGGACCCCATAAAGCCATTCTTT. This codes for CASSFRDPIKPFF. Drawing the rest from reference TRBV19 and TRBJ1-1, the complete variable domain is DGGITQSPKYLFRKEGQNVTLSCEQNLNHDAMYWYRQDPGQGLRLIYYSQIVNDFQKGDIAEGYSVSREKKESFPLTVTSAQKNPTAFYLCASSFRDPIKPFFGQGTRLTVV.

This chain connects TRBV7-8 to TRBJ1-5; D remains unclear. Germline CDR1 and CDR2: SGHVS and FQNEAQ. Trimming removed 4 bases at V and 4 bases at J, with 17 bases between. This CDR3 region has 16 residues. CDR3 DNA: TGTGCCAGCAGCTCCATCGCGGATTCGGGGAATCAGCCCCAGCATTTT. The encoded protein is CASSSIADSGNQPQHF.

The CDR3 loop reads CASSFGTGRHNEQFF. The CDR3 bases are TGTGCCAGCAGCTTCGGGACAGGGAGACACAATGAGCAGTTCTTC. This rearrangement joins TRBV7-3 to TRBJ2-1; 9 positions agree with TRBD1. The CDR3 consists of 15 residues. Germline lookup yields CDR1 SGHTA and CDR2 FQGTGA. V shed 3 bases and J 5 bases; nucleotides not matched to a gene: 5.

The rearrangement links TRBV14 to TRBJ2-2; no firm D call. CDR1 and CDR2 from the germline V gene are SGHDN and FVKESK. CDR3 length equals 17 residues. V gave up 0 bases and J gave up 0 bases, with 11 bases separating them. The CDR3 coding sequence is TGTGCCAGCAGCCAAGATCGTCCCAGACCGAACACCGGGGAGCTGTTTTTT. It translates to CASSQDRPRPNTGELFF.

The rearrangement links TRBV19 to TRBJ2-2; D could derive from TRBD1 or TRBD2 (5 bases each). Trimming stripped 2 bases from V and 6 bases from J, with 13 bases between. The CDR3 spans 15 residues. Germline-derived CDR1 and CDR2 are LNHDA and SQIVND (reference sequence). CDR3 bases: TGTGCCAGTAGTATAATTGGGGACGTCGCCGGGGAGCTGTTTTTT. This gives the protein CASSIIGDVAGELFF.

Ten or more counts support this clone. The chain couples TRBV6-1 to TRBJ2-1; D remains unclear. The CDR3 consists of 11 residues. V was clipped by 6 bases and J by 5 bases, with 5 bases between them. Germline V gene lookup returns CDR1 MNHNS and CDR2 SASEGT. The CDR3 here is CASRIDNEQFF. CDR3 bases: TGTGCCAGCAGGATTGACAATGAGCAGTTCTTC.

This chain connects TRBV5-4 to TRBJ2-5, with D perhaps TRBD1 (8 bases). The CDR3 has 15 residues. V lost 3 bases, J lost 5 bases, and 17 bases lay in between. Germline V gene sequence: CDR1 SGHNT, CDR2 YYREEE (reference sequence). CDR3 in amino acids: CASSSARGRGETQYF. CDR3 nucleotides: TGTGCCAGCAGCTCGGCCAGGGGGCGGGGGGAGACCCAGTACTTC.

The genes are TRBV25-1 and TRBJ2-7; TRBD1 matches 7 bases. CDR1 is MGHDK and CDR2 is SYGVNS in the germline V gene. V shed 4 bases, J shed 1 base, and the junction held 7 bases outside the gene matches. The CDR3 totals 15 residues. The CDR3 nucleotides read TGTGCCAGCAGTGCCGAAGGGGACAGATCCTACGAGCAGTACTTC. This gives the protein CASSAEGDRSYEQYF.

The chain joins TRBV7-9 to TRBJ2-2, with TRBD1 identical over 9 bases. V shed 5 bases and J 4 bases; nucleotides not matched to a gene: 5. CDR1 and CDR2 (germline): SEHNR, FQNEAQ (reference sequence). The CDR3 totals 15 residues. The CDR3 sequence: CASSRTGVSTGELFF. DNA for the CDR3: TGTGCCAGCAGCCGGACAGGGGTGAGCACCGGGGAGCTGTTTTTT.